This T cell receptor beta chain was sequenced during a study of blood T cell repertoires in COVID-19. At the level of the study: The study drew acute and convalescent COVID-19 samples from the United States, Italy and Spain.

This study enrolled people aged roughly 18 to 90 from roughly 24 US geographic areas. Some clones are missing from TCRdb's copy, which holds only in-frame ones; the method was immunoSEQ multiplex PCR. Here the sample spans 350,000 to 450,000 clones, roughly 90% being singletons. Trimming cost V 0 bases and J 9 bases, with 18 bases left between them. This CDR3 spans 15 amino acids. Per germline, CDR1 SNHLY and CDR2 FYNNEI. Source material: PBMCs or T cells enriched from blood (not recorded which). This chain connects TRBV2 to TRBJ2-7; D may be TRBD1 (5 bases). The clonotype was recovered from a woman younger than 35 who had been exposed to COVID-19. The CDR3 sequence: CASSEAPDTTSWQYF. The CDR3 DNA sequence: TGTGCCAGCAGTGAAGCGCCGGACACCACGTCTTGGCAGTACTTC.